The source of this T cell receptor (beta chain) is a study of Graves' ophthalmopathy and Graves' hyperthyroidism. The sample holds many counts of this clonotype. Its antigen remains unknown. General study findings and limits: The study's model predicted ophthalmopathy progression at 70.59% sensitivity and 72% to 75% specificity.

The germline V and J ends were trimmed by 1 base and 4 bases, with 7 bases remaining between them. The CDR3 totals 13 residues. The germline gives CDR1 SGHDN, CDR2 FVKESK. Aged 18 to 65, the patients with hyperthyroidism had under 2 months' duration and were newly diagnosed. Other autoimmune diseases, uncontrolled infections, pregnancy or lactation ruled patients out of participation. Scientists amplified the TCR beta CDR3 regions from RNA transcripts. After a first-round RT-PCR with HTBI primers, a second-round multiplex PCR was run. TCRdb independently ran MiXCR on the multiplex PCR reads; one entry per CDR3 protein. The data contain over a million distinct CDR3 sequences, about 35% of them singletons.

The sequence derives from an adult man with Graves' hyperthyroidism. The sample comprised peripheral blood or thyroid tissue (not recorded which). This chain links TRBV14 with TRBJ1-2; possibly TRBD1 for D (5 bases). CDR3 region: CASSQGQSYGYTF. The CDR3 DNA reads TGTGCCAGCAGCCAAGGACAGTCCTATGGCTACACCTTC.